Below are 32 T cell receptor beta chains sequenced from a single sample in a study of metastatic and nonmetastatic thyroid tumors. TCRdb redid the clone calls on the PCR reads using MiXCR. The table shows more than 70,000 clones, with around 9.1% occurring only once. No treatment had been given to any patient before thyroid surgery. Sample: blood. Receptors originate from a female donor with papillary thyroid cancer or a benign thyroid nodule (not recorded which). Some clones in this sample may be carry-over from other donors' samples.

This clone was counted at least ten times. The J gene is TRBJ2-1, the V gene TRBV20-1, with 10 bases fitting TRBD2. The CDR3 contains 15 residues. CDR1 and CDR2 from the germline V gene are DFQATT and SNEGSKA (reference sequence). The junction had 8 bases not matched to a gene; V was cut back by 3 bases and J by 6 bases. The CDR3 DNA reads TGCAGTGCTAGCGACAGGGCTAGCGGGGGCAATGAGCAGTTCTTC. Translated, it gives CSASDRASGGNEQFF.

This clone was found many times. The genes are TRBV7-3 and TRBJ1-6; D unresolved. Looked up from germline, CDR1 is SGHTA and CDR2 is FQGTGA. CDR3 length: 12 amino acids. V gave up 2 bases and J gave up 9 bases, with 5 bases separating them. The CDR3 here is CASSLLGSPLHF. Here the CDR3 DNA reads TGTGCCAGCAGCTTACTGGGTTCACCCCTCCACTTT.

The table lists this clone with a few counts. This chain uses TRBV2 with TRBJ2-7, with TRBD1 matching 9 bases. Germline CDR1 and CDR2: SNHLY and FYNNEI. The CDR3 runs to 14 residues. J lost 6 bases, V lost 4 bases, and 7 bases had no gene match. The CDR3 here is CASSAGQGEGEQYF. CDR3 in DNA: TGTGCCAGCAGTGCGGGACAGGGCGAAGGCGAGCAGTACTTC.

At least ten counts were recorded for this clone. The rearrangement joins TRBV10-3 to TRBJ2-7, with a possible D match to TRBD2 (6 bases). In germline, CDR1 is ENHRY, CDR2 SYGVKD. With 4 bases removed from V and 6 bases from J, the gap between germline ends came to 13 bases. The CDR3 sequence is 13 residues long. CDR3 loop: CAISATDSGEQYF. CDR3 sequence (DNA): TGTGCCATCAGTGCGACAGATAGCGGCGAGCAGTACTTC.

This chain joins TRBV5-1 and TRBJ1-1; D is perhaps TRBD1 (5 bases). Trimming cost V 3 bases and J 0 bases, with 9 bases left between them. Per germline, CDR1 SGHRS and CDR2 YFSETQ. This CDR3 comprises 14 residues. CDR3 amino acids: CASSSTVMNTEAFF. As DNA, the CDR3 is TGCGCCAGCAGCTCGACAGTAATGAACACTGAAGCTTTCTTT.

At least ten counts were recorded for this clone. The genes are TRBV4-2 and TRBJ2-3, with TRBD1 identical over 7 bases. The CDR3 totals 17 residues. Germline V gives CDR1 LGHNA, CDR2 YNFKEQ. V trimming: 1 base; J trimming: 0 bases; junction bases outside the gene matches: 7. CDR3 coding DNA: TGTGCCAGCAGCCAAGGTGTCGGGACAGCTAGCACAGATACGCAGTATTTT. As protein: CASSQGVGTASTDTQYF.

Regarding this clone: A single base separates this from a much larger clone, so it may be a read error. V is TRBV5-1 and J is TRBJ1-4, with 7 bases lining up with TRBD1. Per the germline V gene, CDR1 is SGHRS and CDR2 is YFSETQ. The J segment lost 4 bases and the V segment lost 4 bases, leaving 4 bases of the junction unmatched. The CDR3 is 14 amino acids. The CDR3, as DNA: TGCGCCAGCAGCCTGGGACAGAATAATGAAAAACTGTTTTTT. It translates to CASSLGQNNEKLFF.

This clone appeared a few times. An end of the junction differs from the germline gene, which may be a read error. The CDR3 DNA is TGTGCCAGCAGTGACTTGCGGTACACTGGATTCACTGAATCTTTCTTT. Encoded protein: CASSDLRYTGFTESFF. The chain recombines TRBV12-3 or TRBV12-4 with TRBJ1-1, with D unresolved. The CDR3 length is 16 residues.

This clone turned up a few times. The rearrangement uses TRBV30 and TRBJ1-4; 7 bases agree with TRBD1. V was pared by 5 bases and J by 11 bases, with 5 bases of the junction left unmatched. The CDR3 spans 11 residues. Germline CDR1 and CDR2: GTSNPN and SVGIG (reference sequence). This CDR3 reads CAWGRDSKLFF. Written as DNA, the CDR3 is TGTGCCTGGGGTAGGGACAGTAAACTGTTTTTT.

In its sample, this clone was seen many times. This sequence joins TRBV7-2 and TRBJ1-4; 8 bases are shared with TRBD1. Trimming took 4 bases from V and 3 from J; bases not matched to a gene: 4. Looked up from germline, CDR1 is SGHTA and CDR2 is FQGNSA. The CDR3 runs to 15 residues. Written as DNA, the CDR3 is TGTGCCAGCAGCTCAGACAGGGGACCTAATGAAAAACTGTTTTTT. Its translation is CASSSDRGPNEKLFF.

This clone was detected many times. V gene TRBV25-1 combines with J gene TRBJ2-3; TRBD1 is a possible D gene (5 bases). Germline loops: CDR1 MGHDK, CDR2 SYGVNS. Trimming removed 2 bases from V and 4 bases from J, with 10 bases in between. CDR3 size: 14 residues. CDR3 protein: CASSEVDRPDTQYF. The DNA for the CDR3 is TGTGCCAGCAGTGAAGTCGACAGACCAGATACGCAGTATTTT.

Many counts were recorded for this clone. V and J are TRBV7-2 and TRBJ2-5, with a tentative D call TRBD2 (5 bases). The CDR3 runs 15 residues. CDR1 is SGHTA and CDR2 is FQGNSA in the germline V gene. The V end was cut by 5 bases, the J end by 1 base, with 14 bases between. This CDR3 is CASSQWGAGQETQYF. CDR3 nucleotides: TGTGCCAGCAGCCAATGGGGAGCCGGCCAAGAGACCCAGTACTTC.

Ten or more counts support this clone. The chain links TRBV7-3 to TRBJ2-2, with 8 positions matching TRBD2. The CDR3 consists of 16 residues. Germline V gene data show CDR1 as SGHTA and CDR2 as FQGTGA. V was clipped by 5 bases and J by 5 bases; unmatched bases: 10. CDR3 protein: CASSPDGGARTGELFF. CDR3 in DNA: TGTGCCAGCAGCCCTGACGGGGGGGCTCGAACCGGGGAGCTGTTTTTT.

The V gene is TRBV20-1, the J gene TRBJ1-1; D remains unclear. V was clipped by 3 bases and J by 3 bases, with 14 bases between them. This CDR3 comprises 14 residues. In germline, CDR1 is DFQATT, CDR2 SNEGSKA (reference sequence). As DNA, the CDR3 is TGCAGTGCTAGTAGACCCAGCGGAGACACTGAAGCTTTCTTT. Translating gives CSASRPSGDTEAFF.

This clone occurred a few times. The chain links TRBV12-3 or TRBV12-4 to TRBJ2-3, with D hard to call. The CDR3 has 12 amino acids. Trimming cost V 10 bases and J 3 bases, with 11 bases left between them. Written as DNA, the CDR3 is TGTGCCACCTCTATGGAAACAGATACGCAGTATTTT. Protein sequence: CATSMETDTQYF.

This clone came up many times. The chain joins TRBV12-3 or TRBV12-4 to TRBJ2-7, with TRBD1 identical over 9 bases. CDR3 length: 14 residues. V gave up 7 bases and J gave up 2 bases; unmatched junction bases: 6. CDR3: CASTSRQGAYEQYF. CDR3 sequence (DNA): TGTGCCAGCACCTCACGACAGGGGGCCTACGAGCAGTACTTC.

This clone showed up many times. The chain uses TRBV3-1 and TRBJ1-2; D is ambiguous. Germline assignment: CDR1 LGHDT and CDR2 YNNKEL (reference sequence). Trimming cost V 1 base and J 8 bases, with 20 bases left between them. The CDR3 has 16 residues. Here the CDR3 DNA reads TGTGCCAGCAGCCAAGCGGTAACTCTACGGACTACCGGCTACACCTTC. This codes for CASSQAVTLRTTGYTF.

This clone was detected ten times or more. The chain recombines TRBV3-1 with TRBJ1-2, with D possibly matching TRBD1 (5 bases). CDR3 size: 14 residues. V was clipped by 6 bases and J by 7 bases, with 18 bases between them. Germline V gene lookup returns CDR1 LGHDT and CDR2 YNNKEL (reference sequence). CDR3: CASRVEGAHSGYTF. The CDR3 bases are TGTGCCAGCAGAGTCGAAGGGGCGCATTCTGGCTACACCTTC.

This clone was picked up many times. The chain carries TRBV2 and TRBJ1-5; D is ambiguous. Trimming stripped 11 bases from V and 8 bases from J, with 16 bases between. The CDR3 has 12 amino acids. Germline-derived CDR1 and CDR2 are SNHLY and FYNNEI. The DNA for the CDR3 is TGTGCCGGCAATCGACCGCCGGAGCCCCAGCATTTT. Translation: CAGNRPPEPQHF. The entire variable domain, with the rest obtained from reference TRBV2 and TRBJ1-5, is as follows: EPEVTQTPSHQVTQMGQEVILRCVPISNHLYFYWYRQILGQKVEFLVSFYNNEISEKSEIFDDQFSVERPDGSNFTLKIRSTKLEDSAMYFCAGNRPPEPQHFGDGTRLSIL.

This clone was seen only a few times. This may be a read error, as it is one base from a much larger clone. This chain uses TRBV27 with TRBJ2-5, with D possibly being TRBD1 or TRBD2 (5 bases each). CDR3 length equals 13 residues. Looked up from germline, CDR1 is MNHEY and CDR2 is SMNVEV (reference sequence). V was clipped by 8 bases and J by 4 bases, with 14 bases between them. The CDR3 reads CASSDRGRETQYF. The CDR3 DNA follows: TGTGCCAGCTCTGACCGGGGCCGAGAGACCCAGTACTTC.

This clone was recorded at least ten times. The gene calls are TRBV2 and TRBJ1-5; 7 nucleotides agree with TRBD1. V dropped 4 bases and J dropped 3; count of bases not matched to a gene: 3. Germline V lookup: CDR1 SNHLY, CDR2 FYNNEI. The CDR3 consists of 14 residues. This chain's CDR3 is CASSADRANQPQHF. CDR3 nucleotide sequence: TGTGCCAGCAGTGCCGACAGGGCCAATCAGCCCCAGCATTTT.

The V and J genes are TRBV7-9 and TRBJ2-1; 11 nucleotides align to TRBD1. V shed 4 bases and J 7 bases; nucleotides not matched to a gene: 6. The CDR3 runs to 15 residues. Germline CDR1 and CDR2: SEHNR and FQNEAQ (reference sequence). The CDR3 region is CASSYRDRGRNEQFF. DNA of the CDR3: TGTGCCAGCAGCTACCGGGACAGGGGGAGGAATGAGCAGTTCTTC.

V and J are TRBV28 and TRBJ1-6; D may be TRBD1 (5 bases). V was trimmed by 4 bases and J by 6 bases, leaving 10 bases between them. CDR1 and CDR2 from the germline V gene are MDHEN and SYDVKM. The CDR3 is made up of 14 amino acids. The CDR3 sequence is CASSSGLVNSPLHF. As DNA, the CDR3 is TGTGCCAGCAGTTCGGGACTGGTTAATTCACCCCTCCACTTT. The full variable domain, with the rest looked up from reference TRBV28 and TRBJ1-6, is DVKVTQSSRYLVKRTGEKVFLECVQDMDHENMFWYRQDPGLGLRLIYFSYDVKMKEKGDIPEGYSVSREKKERFSLILESASTNQTSMYLCASSSGLVNSPLHFGNGTRLTVT.

This clone was recorded a few times. The gene calls are TRBV20-1 and TRBJ1-5; D uncertain. The V and J ends lost 0 bases and 5 bases respectively, with 8 bases between them. Germline CDR1 reads DFQATT; CDR2 reads SNEGSKA (reference sequence). The CDR3 is made up of 13 amino acids. CDR3 residues: CSARDHGDQPQHF. As DNA, the CDR3 is TGCAGTGCTAGAGATCACGGGGATCAGCCCCAGCATTTT.

This clone was counted at least ten times. The sample has other DNA sequences that encode this CDR3 too. The rearrangement links TRBV12-3 or TRBV12-4 to TRBJ1-6; 7 bases are a match to TRBD1. V lost 5 bases to trimming and J lost 7 bases; unmatched junction nucleotides: 8. This CDR3 is 15 amino acids long. The CDR3 protein is CASSLNRGGNSPLHF. In DNA form, the CDR3 reads TGTGCCAGCAGTCTAAACAGGGGAGGGAATTCACCCCTCCACTTT.

This clone was seen at least ten times. The chain joins TRBV6-1 to TRBJ1-4, with a tentative D call TRBD1 (5 bases). The CDR3 is 14 amino acids. Germline loops: CDR1 MNHNS, CDR2 SASEGT. Trimming took 10 bases from V and 6 from J, leaving 18 bases between them. This chain's CDR3 is CATLPPGTDEKLFF. CDR3 sequence (DNA): TGTGCCACTTTGCCCCCAGGGACTGATGAAAAACTGTTTTTT.

This clone has ten or more counts. This chain links TRBV2 with TRBJ2-3, with TRBD2 as a possible D gene (5 bases). This CDR3 contains 14 residues. Deletions cut 7 bases from V and 2 bases from J, with 13 bases between. Germline CDR1 is SNHLY and CDR2 is FYNNEI. CDR3 amino acids: CASKGGGPTDTQYF. CDR3 DNA sequence: TGTGCCAGCAAGGGCGGCGGGCCCACAGATACGCAGTATTTT. Full variable domain (rest looked up from reference TRBV2 and TRBJ2-3): EPEVTQTPSHQVTQMGQEVILRCVPISNHLYFYWYRQILGQKVEFLVSFYNNEISEKSEIFDDQFSVERPDGSNFTLKIRSTKLEDSAMYFCASKGGGPTDTQYFGPGTRLTVL.

At least ten counts were recorded for this clone. The chain employs TRBV4-2 and TRBJ1-4, with 7 positions matching TRBD1. The junction had 6 bases not matched to a gene; V was cut back by 0 bases and J by 5 bases. Germline V CDR1 and CDR2: LGHNA, YNFKEQ. This CDR3 spans 16 amino acids. This CDR3 is CASSQDLTGRNEKLFF. CDR3 sequence (DNA): TGTGCCAGCAGCCAAGATTTGACAGGGAGGAATGAAAAACTGTTTTTT.

This clone was observed at least ten times. The V gene is TRBV2, the J gene TRBJ2-1, with D perhaps matching TRBD2 (6 bases). This CDR3 is 14 amino acids long. Trimming cost V 4 bases and J 6 bases, with 13 bases left between them. Germline V CDR1 and CDR2: SNHLY, FYNNEI. This CDR3 reads CASSAGSNLNEQFF. The CDR3 DNA sequence: TGTGCCAGCAGTGCCGGGAGTAACCTCAATGAGCAGTTCTTC.

The table lists this clone with many counts. V is TRBV4-2 and J is TRBJ2-2; D perhaps matches TRBD2 (5 bases). Germline V gene sequence: CDR1 LGHNA, CDR2 YNFKEQ. Trimming stripped 1 base from V and 3 bases from J, with 24 bases between. The CDR3 has 20 amino acids. CDR3 bases: TGTGCCAGCAGCCAAGTCGTTCTGGTCGAGAGGGATAGGGACACCGGGGAGCTGTTTTTT. Its translation is CASSQVVLVERDRDTGELFF.

This clone came up many times. This rearrangement joins TRBV5-1 to TRBJ2-3; perhaps TRBD1 as D (6 bases). The germline V gene has CDR1 SGHRS and CDR2 YFSETQ. Trimming stripped 0 bases from V and 7 bases from J, with 12 bases between. CDR3 length: 14 residues. CDR3 in DNA: TGCGCCAGCAGCTTGGTACAGGGCTGGTATACGCAGTATTTT. Translated, it gives CASSLVQGWYTQYF.

This clone was picked up many times. The CDR3 protein is CASSVSRNTGELFF. The CDR3 DNA reads TGTGCCAGCAGCGTTTCCCGGAACACCGGGGAGCTGTTTTTT. This chain uses TRBV9 with TRBJ2-2; D is ambiguous. CDR3 size: 14 residues. The V and J ends lost 2 bases and 1 base respectively, with 6 bases between them. Germline assignment: CDR1 SGDLS and CDR2 YYNGEE.